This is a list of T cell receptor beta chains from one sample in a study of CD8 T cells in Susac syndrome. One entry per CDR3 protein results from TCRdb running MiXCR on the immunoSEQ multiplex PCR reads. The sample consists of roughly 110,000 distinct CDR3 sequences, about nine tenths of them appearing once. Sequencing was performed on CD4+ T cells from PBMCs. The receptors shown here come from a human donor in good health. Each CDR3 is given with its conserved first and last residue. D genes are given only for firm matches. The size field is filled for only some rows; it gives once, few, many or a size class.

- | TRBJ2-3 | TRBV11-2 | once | TGTGCCAGCAGCCCGAATTCTTACGTCGATACGCAGTATTTT | CASSPNSYVDTQYF
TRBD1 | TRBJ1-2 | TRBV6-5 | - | TGTGCCAGCAGTTACGGCGACAGGGTGTTTGACGGCTACACCTTC | CASSYGDRVFDGYTF
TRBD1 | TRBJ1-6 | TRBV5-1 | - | TGCGCCAGCAGCTCCCAGGGGGCCGGGGTTATAAATTCACCCCTCCACTTT | CASSSQGAGVINSPLHF
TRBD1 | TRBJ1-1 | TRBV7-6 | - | TGTGCCAGCAGTCAAGAGGGGGCCCTGAACACTGAAGCTTTCTTT | CASSQEGALNTEAFF
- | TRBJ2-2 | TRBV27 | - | TGTGCCAGCAGCCACAACCCAGGGGCCGGGGAGCTGTTTTTT | CASSHNPGAGELFF
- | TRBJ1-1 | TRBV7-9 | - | TGTGCCAGCAGCCAAGGGACATCGAACACTGAAGCTTTCTTT | CASSQGTSNTEAFF
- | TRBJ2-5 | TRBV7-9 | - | TGTGCCAGCAGCTTAGCGAGCCCACCAGAGACCCAGTACTTC | CASSLASPPETQYF
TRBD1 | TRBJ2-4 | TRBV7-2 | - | TGTGCCAGCAGTTCACAGGGGCGAGCCAAAAACATTCAGTACTTC | CASSSQGRAKNIQYF
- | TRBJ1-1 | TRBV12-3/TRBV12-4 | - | TGTGCCAGCAGTTTAGTCCAGTGGACTGAAGCTTTCTTT | CASSLVQWTEAFF
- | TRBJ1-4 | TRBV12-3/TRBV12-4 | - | TGTGCCAGCCGCCCCCCGGCAGAAGAAAAACTGTTTTTT | CASRPPAEEKLFF
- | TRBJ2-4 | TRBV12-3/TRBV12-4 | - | TGTGCCAGCAGTTTTTCAGTAGCCAAAAACATTCAGTACTTC | CASSFSVAKNIQYF
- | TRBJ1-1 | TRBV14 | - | TGTGCCAGCAGCCGACTAGACGGACCTGAAGCTTTCTTT | CASSRLDGPEAFF
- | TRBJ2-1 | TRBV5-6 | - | TGTGCCAGCAGCGTCCGGGACAGGGGACTAGCGGACCACAATGAGCAGTTCTTC | CASSVRDRGLADHNEQFF
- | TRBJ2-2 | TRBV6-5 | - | TGTGCCACCCGGCGGTTGCGGGACACCGGGGAGCTGTTTTTT | CATRRLRDTGELFF
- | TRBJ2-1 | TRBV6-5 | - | TGTGCCAGCAGCCAAGGTAGTGAGCAGTTCTTC | CASSQGSEQFF
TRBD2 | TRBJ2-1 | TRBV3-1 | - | TGTGCCAGCAGCACGACTAGCGGGAGTGGCAATGAGCAGTTCTTC | CASSTTSGSGNEQFF